The entry that follows covers one T cell receptor (beta chain) sequence. CDR1 SGHAT and CDR2 FQDESV come from the germline V gene (reference sequence). With 1 base removed from V and 5 bases from J, the gap between germline ends came to 11 bases. This CDR3 has 15 residues. As handled by the study authors: Reference gene primer amplification gave nucleated cell count estimates. Data came from immunoSEQ multiplex PCR; TCRdb stores just in-frame clones and leaves some out. The V and J calls and the clone size are those of that table, but D and trimming were determined from the DNA. The sample lists about 21,000 clones, roughly nine tenths occurring once. The sample originates from a study of blood T cell repertoires in COVID-19. Study-level background: Material from acute and convalescent COVID-19 was sourced from the United States, Italy and Spain.

The V and J genes are TRBV11-1 and TRBJ2-2; perhaps TRBD1 as D (5 bases). Input material: peripheral blood. The receptor was isolated from a human donor with active COVID-19. The donor label of this sample is uncertain. The CDR3 is CASSLEGLRTGELFF. As DNA, the CDR3 is TGTGCCAGCAGCTTAGAGGGGCTGAGGACCGGGGAGCTGTTTTTT.